This entry lists 30 T cell receptor beta chains sequenced from one sample in a study of shared clonotypes between healthy human individuals. Repertoires were generated with immunoSEQ multiplex PCR, while TCRdb's copy carries only in-frame clones and drops some. The sample yields roughly 1.5 million clones, 98% seen once. Sequencing was performed on naive CD4+ T cells sorted from blood. Subset indicated: CD45RA+ positively selected. The receptors originated from a man younger than 45 in good health.

This chain joins TRBV5-6 and TRBJ2-3; 10 nucleotides align to TRBD2. The CDR3 contains 16 residues. The junction had 6 bases not matched to a gene; V was cut back by 3 bases and J by 2 bases. CDR1 is SGHDT and CDR2 is YYEEEE in the germline V gene. The CDR3 DNA is TGTGCCAGCAGCTCCATACTAGCGGGGAACACAGATACGCAGTATTTT. This sequence encodes CASSSILAGNTDTQYF.

The chain carries TRBV7-3 and TRBJ2-2; D perhaps matches TRBD1 (6 bases). The CDR3 loop spans 17 amino acids. V shed 1 base and J shed 1 base, with 13 bases lying between them. Germline V gives CDR1 SGHTA, CDR2 FQGTGA. CDR3 sequence reads: CASSLRGQSLNTGELFF. Written as DNA, the CDR3 is TGTGCCAGCAGCTTAAGAGGACAGTCACTGAACACCGGGGAGCTGTTTTTT.

The rearrangement uses TRBV27 and TRBJ2-1; maybe TRBD1 (6 bases). CDR3 length equals 14 residues. Germline V gives CDR1 MNHEY, CDR2 SMNVEV (reference sequence). The ends were cut back, 5 bases at V and 7 bases at J, with 15 bases in the middle. Here the CDR3 DNA reads TGTGCCAGCAGTCCCCACAGGGTCGGAAATGAGCAGTTCTTC. As protein: CASSPHRVGNEQFF.

The V call is TRBV18, the J call TRBJ2-3, with 8 nucleotides matching TRBD2. The CDR3 is made up of 20 amino acids. Per germline, CDR1 KGHSH and CDR2 LQKENI. The trim removed 3 bases at V and 1 base at J, leaving 18 bases unmatched. The CDR3 region is CASSPLRGGRDLWGTDTQYF. Here the CDR3 DNA reads TGTGCCAGCTCACCCCTCCGGGGGGGGCGCGATCTCTGGGGCACAGATACGCAGTATTTT.

Turning to this clone: The sample has other DNA sequences that encode this CDR3 too. This chain links TRBV5-1 with TRBJ2-5, with a weak D call TRBD1 (5 bases). The CDR3 loop spans 14 amino acids. CDR1 SGHRS and CDR2 YFSETQ come from the germline V gene. V was pared by 0 bases and J by 3 bases, with 9 bases between. The CDR3 region is CASSLVAGKETQYF. DNA for the CDR3: TGCGCCAGCAGCTTGGTGGCAGGGAAAGAGACCCAGTACTTC. Filled out from reference TRBV5-1 and TRBJ2-5, the complete variable domain reads KAGVTQTPRYLIKTRGQQVTLSCSPISGHRSVSWYQQTPGQGLQFLFEYFSETQRNKGNFPGRFSGRQFSNSRSEMNVSTLELGDSALYLCASSLVAGKETQYFGPGTRLLVL.

The rearrangement links TRBV30 to TRBJ2-3; D gene uncertain. Germline CDR1 GTSNPN, CDR2 SVGIG (reference sequence). This CDR3 comprises 13 residues. The V end lost 0 bases, the J end lost 2 bases, and 6 bases lay between the germline ends. CDR3 protein: CAWSVRNTDTQYF. In DNA form, the CDR3 reads TGTGCCTGGAGTGTCCGGAACACAGATACGCAGTATTTT.

The chain employs TRBV27 and TRBJ2-7; TRBD2 agrees at 11 bases. Germline CDR1 MNHEY, CDR2 SMNVEV (reference sequence). This CDR3 has 13 residues. V was clipped by 6 bases and J by 7 bases; unmatched bases: 5. CDR3 sequence (DNA): TGTGCCAGCAGACTAGCGGGAGTGGGGGAGCAGTACTTC. It is translated as CASRLAGVGEQYF.

The V and J genes are TRBV5-1 and TRBJ2-7, with a possible D match to TRBD1 (5 bases). The CDR3 consists of 14 residues. Trimming removed 1 base from V and 2 bases from J, with 10 bases in between. Germline V gene lookup returns CDR1 SGHRS and CDR2 YFSETQ. CDR3 coding DNA: TGCGCCAGCAGCTTGCAGGGTCCCACCTACGAGCAGTACTTC. It yields the protein CASSLQGPTYEQYF. The full variable domain, with the rest looked up from reference TRBV5-1 and TRBJ2-7, is KAGVTQTPRYLIKTRGQQVTLSCSPISGHRSVSWYQQTPGQGLQFLFEYFSETQRNKGNFPGRFSGRQFSNSRSEMNVSTLELGDSALYLCASSLQGPTYEQYFGPGTRLTVT.

The rearrangement joins TRBV6-1 to TRBJ2-3; D unresolved. The ends were cut back, 3 bases at V and 6 bases at J, with 16 bases in the middle. Germline-derived CDR1 and CDR2 are MNHNS and SASEGT. The CDR3 is made up of 15 amino acids. In DNA form, the CDR3 reads TGTGCCAGCAGTGATGGGCACCCCAGGTGGGATACGCAGTATTTT. It yields the protein CASSDGHPRWDTQYF.

The chain joins TRBV2 to TRBJ2-2, with TRBD2 matching 8 bases. J gave up 7 bases and V 6 bases, and 7 bases lay outside the gene matches. This CDR3 spans 14 amino acids. Germline CDR1 is SNHLY and CDR2 is FYNNEI. CDR3: CASSLSGKGGELFF. CDR3 sequence (DNA): TGTGCCAGCAGCCTTAGCGGGAAAGGCGGGGAGCTGTTTTTT.

The chain couples TRBV18 to TRBJ2-5, with no clear D. The CDR3 has 14 amino acids. V was pared by 2 bases and J by 5 bases, with 12 bases between. Germline V gene lookup returns CDR1 KGHSH and CDR2 LQKENI. The CDR3 DNA sequence: TGTGCCAGCTCACCAGTCTCGGGTCTCGAGACCCAGTACTTC. This sequence encodes CASSPVSGLETQYF.

The gene calls are TRBV4-1 and TRBJ1-1; D ambiguous. The CDR3 length is 15 residues. Germline-derived CDR1 and CDR2 are MGHRA and YSYEKL. Between the trimmed V and J ends, which lost 1 base and 2 bases, there was a span of 11 bases. In DNA, the CDR3 is TGCGCCAGCAGCCAAGCATGGGGTCTAAACACTGAAGCTTTCTTT. This gives the protein CASSQAWGLNTEAFF.

The chain joins TRBV30 to TRBJ2-1; TRBD1 aligns across 7 bases. Germline CDR1 is GTSNPN and CDR2 is SVGIG (reference sequence). CDR3 length: 15 residues. V was clipped by 2 bases and J by 1 base; unmatched bases: 5. Here the CDR3 reads CAWSRGGYSYNEQFF. CDR3 DNA sequence: TGTGCCTGGAGTCGAGGGGGCTATTCCTACAATGAGCAGTTCTTC.

The chain has TRBV11-2 and TRBJ2-7; D is possibly TRBD1 or TRBD2 (7 bases each). Trimming cost V 3 bases and J 2 bases, with 11 bases left between them. Looked up from germline, CDR1 is SGHAT and CDR2 is FQNNGV. CDR3 length equals 14 residues. The CDR3 spells CASSFQGGTYEQYF. The CDR3 nucleotides read TGTGCCAGCAGCTTCCAGGGGGGGACCTACGAGCAGTACTTC. The complete variable domain, with remaining parts taken from reference TRBV11-2 and TRBJ2-7, reads EAGVAQSPRYKIIEKRQSVAFWCNPISGHATLYWYQQILGQGPKLLIQFQNNGVVDDSQLPKDRFSAERLKGVDSTLKIQPAKLEDSAVYLCASSFQGGTYEQYFGPGTRLTVT.

V gene TRBV15 combines with J gene TRBJ2-2, with D possibly matching TRBD2 (5 bases). V lost 5 bases and J lost 1, with 11 bases in between. This CDR3 has 15 amino acids. Germline values: CDR1 LNHNV, CDR2 YYDKDF (reference sequence). The CDR3 here is CATSPSRENTGELFF. CDR3 coding DNA: TGTGCCACCAGCCCCAGCCGGGAGAACACCGGGGAGCTGTTTTTT.

As regards this clone: Additional DNA sequences in this sample encode the identical CDR3. The rearrangement uses TRBV6-1 and TRBJ2-7, with 8 nucleotides matching TRBD2. The CDR3 sequence is 13 residues long. Germline CDR1 reads MNHNS; CDR2 reads SASEGT. J gave up 2 bases and V 9 bases, and 6 bases lay outside the gene matches. CDR3 DNA sequence: TGTGCCAGTCGACTAGCGCTCACCTACGAGCAGTACTTC. As protein: CASRLALTYEQYF.

This clone was seen once. The V gene is TRBV7-9, the J gene TRBJ1-1; 7 bases agree with TRBD1. The CDR3 is 14 residues long. The germline CDR1 and CDR2 sequences are SEHNR and FQNEAQ (reference sequence). Germline trimming cut 2 bases from V and 4 bases from J; bases unmatched to any gene: 4. CDR3 sequence (DNA): TGTGCCAGCAGCTTAACAGGGGCAGGCACTGAAGCTTTCTTT. It specifies CASSLTGAGTEAFF.

The CDR3 spells CASSSRPGSLSEQFF. For the CDR3, the DNA is TGTGCCAGCAGCTCCCGTCCGGGAAGCCTCAGTGAGCAGTTCTTC. The chain couples TRBV11-2 to TRBJ2-1, with D possibly TRBD2 on 5 matching bases. Trimming removed 4 bases from V and 9 bases from J, with 19 bases in between. Germline lookup yields CDR1 SGHAT and CDR2 FQNNGV. This CDR3 has 15 residues.

The chain joins TRBV4-1 to TRBJ1-2; D is possibly TRBD1 (5 bases). Germline lookup yields CDR1 MGHRA and CDR2 YSYEKL. The CDR3 totals 15 residues. The V and J ends lost 0 bases and 4 bases respectively, with 12 bases between them. CDR3 loop: CASSQDRQWAYGYTF. Here the CDR3 DNA reads TGCGCCAGCAGCCAAGATCGACAGTGGGCCTATGGCTACACCTTC.

This chain connects TRBV7-2 to TRBJ2-2, with D possibly matching TRBD2 (6 bases). CDR3 size: 15 residues. V lost 6 bases and J 0 bases, leaving 11 bases between the germline ends. Germline CDR1 SGHTA, CDR2 FQGNSA. This chain's CDR3 is CASRGRDSNTGELFF. The DNA for the CDR3 is TGTGCCAGCAGAGGACGGGACTCGAACACCGGGGAGCTGTTTTTT.

The genes are TRBV11-2 and TRBJ2-7; D is undetermined. From germline, CDR1 is SGHAT and CDR2 FQNNGV. This CDR3 region has 13 residues. V was trimmed by 5 bases and J by 3 bases, leaving 11 bases between them. This CDR3 reads CASSPMGVYEQYF. CDR3 coding DNA: TGTGCCAGCAGCCCAATGGGCGTCTACGAGCAGTACTTC.

The chain uses TRBV30 and TRBJ1-2; 8 bases map to TRBD1. J was trimmed by 8 bases and V by 4 bases; bases with no gene match: 3. The CDR3 totals 11 residues. Germline V gene sequence: CDR1 GTSNPN, CDR2 SVGIG (reference sequence). The CDR3 is CAWTGGNGYTF. CDR3 sequence (DNA): TGTGCCTGGACAGGGGGCAACGGCTACACCTTC.

The chain employs TRBV11-2 and TRBJ1-1; D gene uncertain. Germline CDR1 is SGHAT and CDR2 is FQNNGV. The CDR3 is made up of 13 amino acids. Trimming took 3 bases from V and 5 from J, leaving 10 bases between them. This CDR3 is CASSLHLGTEAFF. In nucleotides, the CDR3 is TGTGCCAGCAGCTTGCACCTGGGAACTGAAGCTTTCTTT.

This rearrangement joins TRBV6-1 to TRBJ1-2; tentative D call: TRBD1 (5 bases). V gave up 1 base and J gave up 7 bases, with 13 bases separating them. Germline loops: CDR1 MNHNS, CDR2 SASEGT. There are 14 residues in the CDR3. The CDR3 region is CASSEDWGSSGYTF. CDR3 coding DNA: TGTGCCAGCAGTGAAGACTGGGGCTCATCTGGCTACACCTTC.

This clone appeared a single time. The V and J genes are TRBV6-1 and TRBJ1-4; no clear D. V dropped 2 bases and J dropped 0 bases, with 10 bases sitting between them. The CDR3 covers 16 residues. Per the germline V gene, CDR1 is MNHNS and CDR2 is SASEGT. The CDR3 DNA reads as TGTGCCAGCAGTGAATCAGCTCCTACAACTAATGAAAAACTGTTTTTT. It codes for CASSESAPTTNEKLFF.

V usage is TRBV6-4 and J usage is TRBJ2-1; 9 nucleotides match TRBD2. The CDR3 consists of 15 residues. The V gene end was trimmed by 4 bases and the J gene end by 5 bases; junction bases not matched to a gene: 6. Germline V gene sequence: CDR1 MRHNA, CDR2 SNTAGT. The CDR3 loop is CASSALAGSHNEQFF. The CDR3 DNA is TGTGCCAGCAGTGCCCTAGCGGGGAGCCACAATGAGCAGTTCTTC.

This clone came up once. This chain's CDR3 is CASSLSVRSGSGELFF. The CDR3 nucleotides are TGTGCCAGCAGTTTATCTGTGAGGTCGGGCTCCGGGGAGCTGTTTTTT. The gene calls are TRBV28 and TRBJ2-2; D is ambiguous. Trimming removed 1 base at V and 6 bases at J, with 15 bases between. The germline gives CDR1 MDHEN, CDR2 SYDVKM. The CDR3 consists of 16 residues.

The rearrangement joins TRBV29-1 to TRBJ1-2, with a tentative D call TRBD1 (5 bases). Trimming shortened V by 3 bases and J by 6 bases, and 23 bases separated the two germline ends. Germline assignment: CDR1 SQVTM and CDR2 ANQGSEA. The CDR3 loop spans 16 amino acids. CDR3 sequence reads: CSVDLLVAGGVDGYTF. The CDR3 DNA reads TGCAGCGTTGATCTCCTTGTGGCGGGAGGGGTAGATGGCTACACCTTC. The whole variable domain, filled in from reference TRBV29-1 and TRBJ1-2, reads SAVISQKPSRDICQRGTSLTIQCQVDSQVTMMFWYRQQPGQSLTLIATANQGSEATYESGFVIDKFPISRPNLTFSTLTVSNMSPEDSSIYLCSVDLLVAGGVDGYTFGSGTRLTVV.

The rearrangement joins TRBV4-3 to TRBJ2-1; 9 bases align to TRBD2. There are 16 residues in the CDR3. V lost 2 bases and J lost 2; bases outside the gene matches: 4. Germline V lookup: CDR1 LGHNA, CDR2 YSLEER. The CDR3: CASSQLAGPTYNEQFF. The CDR3 DNA follows: TGCGCCAGCAGCCAACTAGCGGGGCCAACCTACAATGAGCAGTTCTTC.

The chain is built from TRBV5-4 and TRBJ2-6, with 7 bases lining up with TRBD2. Germline V CDR1 and CDR2: SGHNT, YYREEE (reference sequence). After removal of 5 bases from V and 0 bases from J, the junction contained 8 bases not matched to a gene. The CDR3 is 17 amino acids. The CDR3 DNA follows: TGTGCCAGCAGTAACCGGGCGGGAGTCTCTGGGGCCAACGTCCTGACTTTC. Translated: CASSNRAGVSGANVLTF.